The TCR beta chain under discussion was sequenced for a study of blood T cell repertoires in COVID-19. Turning to the study itself: The United States, Italy and Spain supplied acute and convalescent COVID-19 samples. PBMCs, B-cell-depleted T cells, or T cells provided the cDNA or gDNA that made up the material.

How the authors handled the data: Reference gene primer amplification in the assay estimated nucleated cell counts. The protocol was immunoSEQ multiplex PCR, while the TCRdb copy is restricted to in-frame clones and leaves out a portion. The V and J calls and the clone size are those of that table, but D and trimming were determined from the DNA. The data contain around 37,000 clones, roughly 89% of them seen just once; the ten biggest clones take up about 25%. This clone was observed once. In germline, CDR1 is KGHSH, CDR2 LQKENI. Trimming took off 5 bases at V and 1 base at J, with 15 bases between the two ends. CDR3 size: 15 residues.

Sample: peripheral blood. The rearrangement links TRBV18 to TRBJ2-7; D possibly corresponds to TRBD1 (5 bases). This receptor was obtained from a man aged 55 to 70 with active or convalescent COVID-19. CDR3 sequence: CASSVTGSASYEQYF. The CDR3 nucleotides are TGTGCCAGCTCAGTTACAGGTTCTGCGTCCTACGAGCAGTACTTC. Using reference TRBV18 and TRBJ2-7 for the parts outside the CDR3, the full variable domain is NAGVMQNPRHLVRRRGQEARLRCSPMKGHSHVYWYRQLPEEGLKFMVYLQKENIIDESGMPKERFSAEFPKEGPSILRIQQVVRGDSAAYFCASSVTGSASYEQYFGPGTRLTVT.